The 6 T cell receptor beta chains listed next were all sequenced from one sample in a study of shared clonotypes between healthy human individuals. Profiling relied on immunoSEQ multiplex PCR, and the TCRdb table lists in-frame clones only, not all of them. The table has more than 2,000,000 clones, around 94% seen once. The specimen was naive CD4+ T cells sorted from blood. Regarding subset: CD45RA+ positively selected. These receptors came from a man younger than 30 in good health.

The chain links TRBV4-1 to TRBJ2-2, with TRBD2 as a possible D gene (7 bases). The germline V gene has CDR1 MGHRA and CDR2 YSYEKL. The V end lost 7 bases, the J end lost 2 bases, and 17 bases lay between the germline ends. The length of the CDR3 is 16 residues. CDR3 sequence: CASTPGGGGNTGELFF. CDR3 coding DNA: TGCGCCAGCACCCCCGGGGGAGGGGGTAACACCGGGGAGCTGTTTTTT.

This chain joins TRBV4-2 and TRBJ2-7; 9 bases fit TRBD2. Trimming at V came to 1 base and at J to 9 bases, leaving 7 bases not matched to a gene. CDR1 and CDR2 (germline): LGHNA, YNFKEQ. This CDR3 has 14 amino acids. CDR3 in amino acids: CASSQGLAAPGQYF. Here the CDR3 DNA reads TGTGCCAGCAGCCAAGGACTAGCGGCGCCGGGGCAGTACTTC.

The rearrangement links TRBV6-1 to TRBJ1-6; D not resolved. Trimming removed 2 bases from V and 5 bases from J, with 25 bases in between. The CDR3 contains 20 residues. Germline assignment: CDR1 MNHNS and CDR2 SASEGT. The CDR3 here is CASSESNPSGLVGNNSPLHF. The CDR3 nucleotides read TGTGCCAGCAGTGAATCAAACCCATCCGGACTCGTAGGAAATAATTCACCCCTCCACTTT.

This chain's CDR3 is CASSSMNRDLISEANVLTF. Here the CDR3 DNA reads TGCGCCAGCAGCTCGATGAACCGGGACCTAATCTCGGAAGCCAACGTCCTGACTTTC. The genes are TRBV5-1 and TRBJ2-6, with D perhaps being TRBD1 or TRBD2 (5 bases each). The CDR3 length is 19 residues. Germline CDR1 SGHRS, CDR2 YFSETQ. V dropped 3 bases and J dropped 7 bases, with 26 bases sitting between them.

DNA for the CDR3: TGTGCCAGCAGGGGTCGTGGCGTATCCTACGAGCAGTACTTC. Protein sequence: CASRGRGVSYEQYF. The V and J genes are TRBV6-6 and TRBJ2-7; D is unresolved. The germline V and J ends were trimmed by 6 bases and 1 base, with 13 bases remaining between them. This CDR3 spans 14 amino acids. Germline V gene data show CDR1 as MNHNY and CDR2 as SVGAGI (reference sequence).

The chain has TRBV18 and TRBJ1-2, with D perhaps TRBD1 (5 bases). The ends were cut back, 5 bases at V and 4 bases at J, with 14 bases in the middle. CDR3 length equals 14 residues. Germline V gene sequence: CDR1 KGHSH, CDR2 LQKENI. The CDR3 DNA is TGTGCCAGCTCAGAGGGACGGAACTTCTATGGCTACACCTTC. It yields the protein CASSEGRNFYGYTF.